Following are 28 T cell receptor beta chains from one sample sequenced in a study of blood T cell repertoires in COVID-19 (dated by TCRdb to 2020 to 2021). Library preparation used the immunoSEQ multiplex PCR assay. TCRdb mirrors the immuneACCESS table, restricted to in-frame sequences. Some clones are absent from its copies; in checked studies, under half trace to an unresolved V gene, and the reason for the others is unknown. For this sample the table gives 25,000 to 35,000 clones, of which under 80% were detected only once. The ten largest clones capture approximately 7.8% of the sample. The sequencing sample was made of peripheral blood. The receptors stem from a woman in her 70s with active or convalescent COVID-19.

This chain uses TRBV6-5 with TRBJ1-2; D may be TRBD1 (6 bases). Germline CDR1 MNHEY, CDR2 SVGAGI. Trimming removed 11 bases from V and 3 bases from J, with 22 bases in between. This CDR3 has 15 residues. CDR3 sequence: CAAAAGQGYYYGYTF. In DNA, the CDR3 is TGTGCCGCTGCTGCAGGGCAGGGGTACTACTATGGCTACACCTTC.

J is TRBJ2-7 and V is TRBV11-3, with unresolved D. The CDR3 loop spans 12 amino acids. Germline values: CDR1 SGHNT, CDR2 YENEEA. V was cut by 1 base and J by 6 bases, with 7 bases left in between. The CDR3, as DNA: TGTGCCAGCAGCTTAGGGAGCCGCGAGCAGTACTTC. Protein sequence: CASSLGSREQYF. The whole variable domain, filled in from reference TRBV11-3 and TRBJ2-7, reads EAGVVQSPRYKIIEKKQPVAFWCNPISGHNTLYWYLQNLGQGPELLIRYENEEAVDDSQLPKDRFSAERLKGVDSTLKIQPAELGDSAVYLCASSLGSREQYFGPGTRLTVT.

The gene calls are TRBV5-1 and TRBJ2-2, with TRBD1 matching over 9 bases. The junction had 5 bases not matched to a gene; V was cut back by 0 bases and J by 2 bases. Germline loops: CDR1 SGHRS, CDR2 YFSETQ. CDR3 length: 17 residues. The CDR3 DNA reads as TGCGCCAGCAGCTTGGAGGACAGGGGTGTAAACACCGGGGAGCTGTTTTTT. Encoded protein: CASSLEDRGVNTGELFF.

The chain uses TRBV5-4 and TRBJ2-1; 8 bases map to TRBD1. J lost 3 bases, V lost 4 bases, and 3 bases had no gene match. The length of the CDR3 is 14 residues. The germline CDR1 and CDR2 sequences are SGHNT and YYREEE (reference sequence). The CDR3 DNA follows: TGTGCCAGCAGCGTCGGGACAGGCTACAATGAGCAGTTCTTC. Its protein product is CASSVGTGYNEQFF.

This sequence joins TRBV5-1 and TRBJ1-5; TRBD1 matches 8 bases. The CDR3 consists of 21 residues. J lost 4 bases, V lost 6 bases, and 27 bases had no gene match. Germline V gene sequence: CDR1 SGHRS, CDR2 YFSETQ. The CDR3 coding sequence is TGCGCCAGCAATAAAGAGACAGGGGAATCGGCTCGACCTCTAGTTAATCAGCCCCAGCATTTT. Translating gives CASNKETGESARPLVNQPQHF.

This clone was observed once. This chain connects TRBV27 to TRBJ1-6; no clear D gene. Germline V CDR1 and CDR2: MNHEY, SMNVEV (reference sequence). Trimming cost V 4 bases and J 10 bases, with 14 bases left between them. The CDR3 has 14 residues. In DNA form, the CDR3 reads TGTGCCAGCAGTTCCACCCCGAGGGCCTCACCCCTCCACTTT. It encodes CASSSTPRASPLHF.

This chain joins TRBV19 and TRBJ1-6; weak D call: TRBD1 (5 bases). Deletions cut 9 bases from V and 1 base from J, with 13 bases between. This CDR3 comprises 15 residues. Germline CDR1 LNHDA, CDR2 SQIVND (reference sequence). CDR3 amino acids: CARGLGGSYNSPLHF. DNA for the CDR3: TGTGCCAGGGGGCTGGGGGGTTCCTATAATTCACCCCTCCACTTT.

This sequence joins TRBV9 and TRBJ1-2; possibly TRBD1 for D (5 bases). V was shortened by 0 bases and J by 2 bases, with 11 bases between the two germline ends. CDR3 size: 15 residues. The germline CDR1 and CDR2 sequences are SGDLS and YYNGEE. As DNA, the CDR3 is TGTGCCAGCAGCGTAGGTCAGGGTTTCAACTATGGCTACACCTTC. Protein product: CASSVGQGFNYGYTF.

The V and J genes are TRBV3-1 (or the pseudogene TRBV3-2) and TRBJ2-7, with 12 nucleotides matching TRBD2. Germline V gene data show CDR1 as LGHDT and CDR2 as YNNKEL (reference sequence). This CDR3 spans 14 amino acids. The V segment lost 5 bases and the J segment 9 bases; nucleotides outside the gene matches: 8. CDR3 DNA sequence: TGTGCCAGCAGCTGGACTAGCGGGGCCGGGTGGCAGTACTTC. Translated, it gives CASSWTSGAGWQYF.

The rearrangement uses TRBV11-2 and TRBJ1-3; 8 bases fit TRBD1. Losses at the gene ends were 5 bases for V and 2 bases for J; bases not matched to a gene: 5. The germline gives CDR1 SGHAT, CDR2 FQNNGV. CDR3 length: 15 residues. The CDR3: CASSQDRAAGNTIYF. CDR3 coding DNA: TGTGCCAGCAGCCAGGACAGGGCGGCTGGAAACACCATATATTTT.

This chain joins TRBV6-6 and TRBJ2-5; D uncertain. Germline values: CDR1 MNHNY, CDR2 SVGAGI (reference sequence). The CDR3 is 11 residues long. V lost 6 bases, J lost 5 bases, and 7 bases lay in between. Here the CDR3 reads CASSPRETQYF. CDR3 nucleotides: TGTGCCAGCAGCCCGCGGGAGACCCAGTACTTC.

Here the CDR3 reads CASSESALAYEQYF. The CDR3 nucleotides read TGTGCCAGCAGTGAATCAGCCCTAGCCTACGAGCAGTACTTC. This rearrangement joins TRBV6-1 to TRBJ2-7; D is ambiguous. The CDR3 spans 14 residues. CDR1 is MNHNS and CDR2 is SASEGT in the germline V gene. V lost 2 bases to trimming and J lost 2 bases, with 10 bases between them.

The chain couples TRBV29-1 to TRBJ2-7; D may be TRBD1 (5 bases). The CDR3 loop spans 11 amino acids. Trimming left V 7 bases short and J 3 bases short, with 10 bases between. From germline, CDR1 is SQVTM and CDR2 ANQGSEA. CDR3 protein: CSAMDNYEQYF. DNA of the CDR3: TGCAGCGCTATGGACAACTACGAGCAGTACTTC.

This chain links TRBV28 with TRBJ2-1; TRBD2 matches at 11 bases. The CDR3 sequence is 17 residues long. The V segment lost 2 bases and the J segment 7 bases; nucleotides outside the gene matches: 10. Germline V gene data show CDR1 as MDHEN and CDR2 as SYDVKM. The CDR3 here is CASSLLGRLAGNNEQFF. The DNA for the CDR3 is TGTGCCAGCAGTTTACTTGGACGACTAGCGGGAAATAATGAGCAGTTCTTC.

The gene calls are TRBV5-4 and TRBJ1-1, with 9 positions matching TRBD1. CDR3 length equals 14 residues. V lost 4 bases to trimming and J lost 5 bases; unmatched junction nucleotides: 6. Germline V gene sequence: CDR1 SGHNT, CDR2 YYREEE (reference sequence). CDR3 bases: TGTGCCAGCAGCGCCCCGGGACAGGGAACTGAAGCTTTCTTT. Translating gives CASSAPGQGTEAFF.

This clone was counted a single time. V is TRBV6-5 and J is TRBJ1-2; possibly TRBD1 for D (6 bases). Germline values: CDR1 MNHEY, CDR2 SVGAGI. The CDR3 extends over 14 amino acids. Deletions cut 1 base from V and 4 bases from J, with 10 bases between. Here the CDR3 DNA reads TGTGCCAGCAGTTACTTACAGGGCCGCTATGGCTACACCTTC. As protein: CASSYLQGRYGYTF.

J is TRBJ2-1 and V is TRBV14, with a possible D match to TRBD1 (6 bases). The length of the CDR3 is 15 residues. Germline loops: CDR1 SGHDN, CDR2 FVKESK. V was trimmed by 1 base and J by 5 bases, leaving 12 bases between them. DNA of the CDR3: TGTGCCAGCAGCCAAGCCGCAGGGGTCGACAATGAGCAGTTCTTC. Its translation: CASSQAAGVDNEQFF.

The J gene is TRBJ1-1, the V gene TRBV11-2; 11 bases are shared with TRBD1. J gave up 11 bases and V 5 bases, and 10 bases lay outside the gene matches. Germline V gene lookup returns CDR1 SGHAT and CDR2 FQNNGV. The CDR3 is 14 amino acids. CDR3: CASSPDRGRLGAFF. In DNA form, the CDR3 reads TGTGCCAGCAGCCCGGACAGGGGGCGCTTGGGCGCTTTCTTT.

The rearrangement joins TRBV28 to TRBJ2-1, with D perhaps matching TRBD2 (5 bases). Germline V gives CDR1 MDHEN, CDR2 SYDVKM. With 7 bases removed from V and 3 bases from J, the gap between germline ends came to 16 bases. The CDR3 runs to 15 residues. DNA for the CDR3: TGTGCCAGCACCCTCAGCGGACGGCTCTACAATGAGCAGTTCTTC. This sequence encodes CASTLSGRLYNEQFF.

This clone was counted only a few times. CDR3 DNA: TGTGCCAGCTCACCAGATGCACAGGGTAACACTGAAGCTTTCTTT. Amino acids: CASSPDAQGNTEAFF. The chain uses TRBV18 and TRBJ1-1, with D possibly matching TRBD1 (6 bases). From germline, CDR1 is KGHSH and CDR2 LQKENI. V shed 2 bases and J shed 2 bases, with 12 bases lying between them. The CDR3 has 15 residues.

The chain has TRBV29-1 and TRBJ2-7; 7 bases agree with TRBD1. Per germline, CDR1 SQVTM and CDR2 ANQGSEA. The CDR3 spans 13 residues. V gave up 1 base and J gave up 2 bases; unmatched junction bases: 2. The CDR3 loop is CSVEVTGTYEQYF. Here the CDR3 DNA reads TGCAGCGTTGAAGTGACAGGGACCTACGAGCAGTACTTC.

The chain is built from TRBV3-1 (or the pseudogene TRBV3-2) and TRBJ1-2, with D unclear. This CDR3 is built from 13 residues. V lost 1 base and J lost 4, with 7 bases in between. CDR1 is LGHDT and CDR2 is YNNKEL in the germline V gene (reference sequence). CDR3 region: CASSQGPVYGYTF. The CDR3 region has the DNA TGTGCCAGCAGCCAAGGGCCCGTCTATGGCTACACCTTC.

The chain carries TRBV3-1 (or the pseudogene TRBV3-2) and TRBJ2-7; D possibly corresponds to TRBD1 (6 bases). Germline CDR1 reads LGHDT; CDR2 reads YNNKEL (reference sequence). V gave up 2 bases and J gave up 6 bases, with 17 bases separating them. There are 15 residues in the CDR3. In nucleotides, the CDR3 is TGTGCCAGCAGCCAATCCCGGGCCTCAGGGGCCGAGCAGTACTTC. The encoded protein is CASSQSRASGAEQYF.

The V call is TRBV7-9, the J call TRBJ1-2; D gene uncertain. V was pared by 8 bases and J by 2 bases, with 9 bases between. Germline CDR1 and CDR2: SEHNR and FQNEAQ (reference sequence). The CDR3 is made up of 12 amino acids. The CDR3 region is CASHGGNYGYTF. CDR3 bases: TGTGCCAGCCACGGCGGAAACTATGGCTACACCTTC.

This clone was seen a single time. V and J are TRBV29-1 and TRBJ2-7; TRBD2 matches at 12 bases. Trimming took 3 bases from V and 1 from J; bases not matched to a gene: 7. The CDR3 has 16 amino acids. Germline V gene data show CDR1 as SQVTM and CDR2 as ANQGSEA. CDR3 bases: TGCAGCGTTGACGGTACCGGGACTAGCGGGTCCTACGAGCAGTACTTC. It encodes CSVDGTGTSGSYEQYF.

The chain joins TRBV4-3 to TRBJ1-6, with D maybe TRBD1 (5 bases). V was clipped by 1 base and J by 5 bases, with 9 bases between them. Germline-derived CDR1 and CDR2 are LGHNA and YSLEER. This CDR3 has 15 amino acids. DNA of the CDR3: TGCGCCAGCAGCCAAGGGGGAGGGGATAATTCACCCCTCCACTTT. It encodes CASSQGGGDNSPLHF.

CDR3: CASSRTSGGAYNEQFF. The CDR3 DNA follows: TGTGCCAGCAGCCGGACTAGCGGGGGGGCCTACAATGAGCAGTTCTTC. The chain couples TRBV14 to TRBJ2-1; 15 positions match TRBD2. The CDR3 length is 16 residues. Looked up from germline, CDR1 is SGHDN and CDR2 is FVKESK. The J segment lost 2 bases and the V segment lost 4 bases, leaving 0 bases of the junction unmatched.

This chain uses TRBV19 with TRBJ2-7, with D maybe TRBD1 (5 bases). V lost 4 bases, J lost 1 base, and 23 bases lay in between. The CDR3 loop spans 18 amino acids. From germline, CDR1 is LNHDA and CDR2 SQIVND (reference sequence). CDR3 in DNA: TGTGCCAGTAGTACCCACCCCCCCGGCAGGGATGGTTCCTACGAGCAGTACTTC. Translation: CASSTHPPGRDGSYEQYF. Filled out from reference TRBV19 and TRBJ2-7, the complete variable domain reads DGGITQSPKYLFRKEGQNVTLSCEQNLNHDAMYWYRQDPGQGLRLIYYSQIVNDFQKGDIAEGYSVSREKKESFPLTVTSAQKNPTAFYLCASSTHPPGRDGSYEQYFGPGTRLTVT.